The text below deals with one TCR beta chain. Its antigen is unidentified. Germline values: CDR1 DFQATT, CDR2 SNEGSKA (reference sequence). The junction had 8 bases not matched to a gene; V was cut back by 6 bases and J by 7 bases. The CDR3 contains 14 residues. Primers used in a second PCR of roughly 6 to 11 cycles were a sample-barcoded 5' primer and a J-beta primer mix. In TCRdb, the 5' RACE reads were re-called with MiXCR into one record per CDR3 protein. Of fewer than 600,000 distinct CDR3 sequences in the sample, roughly a quarter were seen once. This entry belongs to a study of blood T cells in healthy people across ages. Findings and limits, study-wide: Unknown CMV status may confound age-related changes in expanded clones. Researchers said unsorted PBMCs prevented a conclusive naive versus antigen-experienced comparison.

The same specimen was also included in a second study, on T cells of mothers and their children. That source adds: Among related mother-child pairs, overlap was slightly higher than in unrelated pairs, though not significantly. No persistent microchimeric T cell clones were detected.

Sequences were obtained from blood. J is TRBJ2-7 and V is TRBV20-1, with 14 nucleotides matching TRBD2. This clonotype originated in a boy aged 2 to 9 in good health. The CDR3 bases are TGCAGTGCAACGGGACTAGCGGGAGTATCGGAGCAGTACTTC. Translation: CSATGLAGVSEQYF.